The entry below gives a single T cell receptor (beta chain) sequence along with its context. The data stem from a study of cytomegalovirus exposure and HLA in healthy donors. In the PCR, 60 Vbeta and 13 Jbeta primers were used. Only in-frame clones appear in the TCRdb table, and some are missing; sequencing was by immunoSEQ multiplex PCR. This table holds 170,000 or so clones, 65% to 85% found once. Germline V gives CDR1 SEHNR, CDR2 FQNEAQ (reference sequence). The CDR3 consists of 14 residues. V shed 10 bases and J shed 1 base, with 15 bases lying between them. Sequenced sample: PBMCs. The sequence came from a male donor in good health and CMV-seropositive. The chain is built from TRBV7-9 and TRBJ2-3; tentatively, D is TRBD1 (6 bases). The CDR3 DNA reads TGTGCCACTCAGTGGGGGCTGGGCACAGATACGCAGTATTTT. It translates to CATQWGLGTDTQYF.